This T cell receptor (beta chain) was documented in a study of blood T cell repertoires in COVID-19. Study context: Acute and convalescent COVID-19 specimens originated in the United States, Italy and Spain. T cells, B-cell-depleted T cells, or PBMCs provided the cDNA or gDNA that served as material.

The junction had 13 bases not matched to a gene; V was cut back by 3 bases and J by 6 bases. The length of the CDR3 is 16 residues. Germline lookup yields CDR1 ENHRY and CDR2 SYGVKD. Libraries were prepared by immunoSEQ multiplex PCR; TCRdb keeps only in-frame clonotypes and omits some of them. The sample has under 400,000 clones, about 90% seen once; the top ten hold about 0.94%. A PCR-confirmed or clinician-diagnosed COVID-19 case had contacted exposed participants within 2 weeks of entry. The sequence derives from a woman in her 30s who had been exposed to COVID-19. The J gene is TRBJ1-2, the V gene TRBV10-3, with TRBD1 matching over 7 bases. The source material was PBMCs or T cells enriched from blood (not recorded which). The CDR3 DNA follows: TGTGCCATCAGTGAATCTTTAGGAGGGGGCGCGGATGGCTACACCTTC. Amino acids: CAISESLGGGADGYTF.